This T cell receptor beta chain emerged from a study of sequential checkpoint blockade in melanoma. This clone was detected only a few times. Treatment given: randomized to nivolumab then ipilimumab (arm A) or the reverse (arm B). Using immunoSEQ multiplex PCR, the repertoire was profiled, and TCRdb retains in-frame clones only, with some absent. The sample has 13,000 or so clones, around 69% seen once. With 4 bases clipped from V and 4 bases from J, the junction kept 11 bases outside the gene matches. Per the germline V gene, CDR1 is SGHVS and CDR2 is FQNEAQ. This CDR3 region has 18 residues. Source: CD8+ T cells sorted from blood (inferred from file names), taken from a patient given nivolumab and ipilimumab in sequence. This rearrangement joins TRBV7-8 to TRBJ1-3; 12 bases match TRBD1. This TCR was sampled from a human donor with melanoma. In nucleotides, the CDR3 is TGTGCCAGCAGCTCGACCTCGGGACAGGGGGCGGGAGGAAACACCATATATTTT. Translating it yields CASSSTSGQGAGGNTIYF.